This T cell receptor (beta chain) was identified during a study of cytomegalovirus exposure and HLA in healthy donors. Use of 60 Vbeta and 13 Jbeta primers characterized the PCR. In the authors' methods: The count from a later analysis was 70 million to 85 million unique TCR beta chains, some 10 million of them shared. Data came from immunoSEQ multiplex PCR; TCRdb stores just in-frame clones and leaves some out. V and J calls and clone size are as listed in that table; D and trimming were resolved from the DNA. The top ten hold 5% to 5.5% of the sample, which has around 130,000 clones, around 80% seen once. Trimming left V 3 bases short and J 7 bases short, with 14 bases between. The CDR3 contains 13 residues. Germline CDR1 reads SGHRS; CDR2 reads YFSETQ.

V and J are TRBV5-1 and TRBJ2-7, with D possibly being TRBD2 (5 bases). The source is a man aged 25-40 years in good health and CMV-seronegative. Sequencing input: PBMCs. The CDR3 loop reads CASSWTGIGEQYF. In nucleotides, the CDR3 is TGCGCCAGCAGCTGGACTGGAATAGGAGAGCAGTACTTC. Using reference TRBV5-1 and TRBJ2-7 for the parts outside the CDR3, the full variable domain is KAGVTQTPRYLIKTRGQQVTLSCSPISGHRSVSWYQQTPGQGLQFLFEYFSETQRNKGNFPGRFSGRQFSNSRSEMNVSTLELGDSALYLCASSWTGIGEQYFGPGTRLTVT.